Shown below are 14 T cell receptor beta chains from a single sample sequenced in a study of response to subunit inactivated influenza vaccine. TCRdb used MiXCR to reprocess the RT-PCR reads, holding one entry per CDR3 protein. Among 150,000 to 200,000 distinct CDR3 sequences listed, approximately 11% were seen once. The source material was non-naive T cells sorted from PBMCs, sampled roughly 47 days after vaccination. The source of these receptors is a man aged 50-59 years who received an inactivated influenza vaccine.

The genes are TRBV7-9 and TRBJ1-4, with unresolved D. Germline CDR1 reads SEHNR; CDR2 reads FQNEAQ (reference sequence). Trimming took off 5 bases at V and 3 bases at J, with 10 bases between the two ends. The CDR3 length is 14 residues. CDR3 sequence reads: CASSPFGANEKLFF. The CDR3 nucleotides read TGTGCCAGCAGCCCTTTCGGGGCTAATGAAAAACTGTTTTTT.

This clonotype was detected a few times. This chain links TRBV19 with TRBJ1-2; D is possibly TRBD1 (6 bases). The CDR3 sequence is 14 residues long. Trimming stripped 1 base from V and 8 bases from J, with 14 bases between. CDR1 is LNHDA, CDR2 SQIVND, per germline (reference sequence). The CDR3 sequence is CASSIVGRGAGYTF. The CDR3 DNA is TGTGCCAGTAGTATAGTAGGCAGGGGCGCCGGCTACACCTTC. Filled out from reference TRBV19 and TRBJ1-2, the complete variable domain reads DGGITQSPKYLFRKEGQNVTLSCEQNLNHDAMYWYRQDPGQGLRLIYYSQIVNDFQKGDIAEGYSVSREKKESFPLTVTSAQKNPTAFYLCASSIVGRGAGYTFGSGTRLTVV.

V gene TRBV2 combines with J gene TRBJ1-2, with D possibly being TRBD1 (5 bases). This CDR3 contains 12 residues. Trimming shortened V by 8 bases and J by 2 bases, and 9 bases separated the two germline ends. The germline CDR1 and CDR2 sequences are SNHLY and FYNNEI. CDR3 sequence reads: CASGGVNYGYTF. Here the CDR3 DNA reads TGTGCCAGCGGAGGGGTCAACTATGGCTACACCTTC.

This chain connects TRBV5-6 to TRBJ1-1; D remains unclear. The V end was cut by 0 bases, the J end by 13 bases, with 10 bases between. Germline loops: CDR1 SGHDT, CDR2 YYEEEE. The CDR3 runs 11 residues. CDR3: CASSLGPDGFF. CDR3 bases: TGTGCCAGCAGCTTGGGCCCAGATGGTTTCTTT.

This clonotype was counted only a few times. The V call is TRBV7-9, the J call TRBJ2-5; perhaps TRBD2 as D (7 bases). Deletions cut 5 bases from V and 4 bases from J, with 17 bases between. The CDR3 contains 15 residues. In germline, CDR1 is SEHNR, CDR2 FQNEAQ (reference sequence). CDR3 bases: TGTGCCAGCAGCCCGGAGAGGGGGGGAGGAGAGACCCAGTACTTC. Its translation is CASSPERGGGETQYF. Based on the CDR3 plus reference TRBV7-9 and TRBJ2-5, the full variable domain is DTGVSQNPRHKITKRGQNVTFRCDPISEHNRLYWYRQTLGQGPEFLTYFQNEAQLEKSRLLSDRFSAERPKGSFSTLEIQRTEQGDSAMYLCASSPERGGGETQYFGPGTRLLVL.

The chain employs TRBV24-1 and TRBJ2-1, with no clear D. With 4 bases removed from V and 3 bases from J, the gap between germline ends came to 9 bases. The CDR3 spans 14 residues. CDR1 KGHDR and CDR2 SFDVKD come from the germline V gene. CDR3 region: CATSEGSLYNEQFF. In nucleotides, the CDR3 is TGTGCCACCAGTGAAGGGTCCCTCTACAATGAGCAGTTCTTC.

This clonotype was detected many times. The genes are TRBV3-1 and TRBJ2-7; TRBD2 matches 9 bases. The germline CDR1 and CDR2 sequences are LGHDT and YNNKEL (reference sequence). The CDR3 loop spans 15 amino acids. Trimming at V came to 1 base and at J to 4 bases, leaving 5 bases not matched to a gene. The DNA for the CDR3 is TGTGCCAGCAGCCAAGCTAGCGGGAACCCTTACGAGCAGTACTTC. This gives the protein CASSQASGNPYEQYF.

This clonotype appeared a few times. J is TRBJ2-3 and V is TRBV28; TRBD2 aligns across 7 bases. The trim removed 5 bases at V and 2 bases at J, leaving 7 bases unmatched. Germline CDR1 reads MDHEN; CDR2 reads SYDVKM. The CDR3 extends over 15 amino acids. In DNA form, the CDR3 reads TGTGCCAGCAGTATCCCGAGCGGGAACACAGATACGCAGTATTTT. Its translation: CASSIPSGNTDTQYF.

This clonotype occurred a few times. The V and J genes are TRBV12-3 or TRBV12-4 and TRBJ2-3; either TRBD1 or TRBD2 may supply D (6 bases each). V lost 1 base to trimming and J lost 4 bases, with 15 bases between them. The CDR3 consists of 16 residues. Here the CDR3 reads CASSLGGTGGPDTQYF. The CDR3 coding sequence is TGTGCCAGCAGTTTAGGGGGGACTGGGGGGCCAGATACGCAGTATTTT.

This clonotype was picked up a small number of times. The chain employs TRBV5-4 and TRBJ1-6; TRBD1 is a possible D gene (6 bases). Trimming left V 4 bases short and J 8 bases short, with 10 bases between. From germline, CDR1 is SGHNT and CDR2 YYREEE (reference sequence). The CDR3 loop spans 13 amino acids. Here the CDR3 DNA reads TGTGCCAGCAGCCCGGACAGCTATTCACCCCTCCACTTT. Protein product: CASSPDSYSPLHF.

The chain employs TRBV10-2 and TRBJ2-1; D gene unclear. CDR1 and CDR2 from the germline V gene are WSHSY and SAAADI. The CDR3 extends over 14 amino acids. The V end was cut by 3 bases, the J end by 2 bases, with 8 bases between. In DNA, the CDR3 is TGCGCCAGCAGTGAAGCGAATCCCTACAATGAGCAGTTCTTC. Translated: CASSEANPYNEQFF.

This clonotype was detected ten times or more. The V gene is TRBV12-3 or TRBV12-4, the J gene TRBJ2-1; 10 positions agree with TRBD2. J gave up 0 bases and V 7 bases, and 3 bases lay outside the gene matches. There are 15 residues in the CDR3. Here the CDR3 DNA reads TGTGCCAGCACCAGACTAGCGGGCTCCTACAATGAGCAGTTCTTC. It encodes CASTRLAGSYNEQFF.

This clonotype was seen at least ten times. The chain is built from TRBV5-1 and TRBJ2-3; TRBD2 aligns across 13 bases. Germline V gives CDR1 SGHRS, CDR2 YFSETQ. The CDR3 is 16 amino acids. V was pared by 3 bases and J by 1 base, with 2 bases of the junction left unmatched. The CDR3 reads CASSSGTSGGTDTQYF. CDR3 bases: TGCGCCAGCAGCTCCGGGACTAGCGGGGGCACAGATACGCAGTATTTT.

The V gene is TRBV12-3 or TRBV12-4, the J gene TRBJ2-5; tentative D call: TRBD2 (5 bases). V was shortened by 2 bases and J by 5 bases, with 12 bases between the two germline ends. CDR3 length equals 14 residues. CDR3 residues: CASSLREGKETQYF. DNA for the CDR3: TGTGCCAGCAGTTTACGGGAAGGGAAGGAGACCCAGTACTTC.